The clone carrying this TCR beta chain was detected only a few times. What it binds is not known. This specimen belongs to a study of T-cell memory formation after mild COVID-19. About the research overall: The study found TCR clusters largely donor specific. Study-wide findings and caveats: Several responding clones turned up in pre-infection memory, indicating that cross-reactive memory may have taken part. Clones that contracted from day 15 to 85 had balanced CD4/CD8; later expanders were CD4+ biased.

The CDR3 is 13 amino acids. Germline V gene lookup returns CDR1 MNHEY and CDR2 SMNVEV (reference sequence). V lost 3 bases and J lost 2, with 7 bases in between. TCR alpha and TCR beta cDNA libraries with sample barcodes and UMIs came from 5'RACE using constant-segment primers. MiXCR, run by TCRdb on the 5' RACE reads, gives a single entry per CDR3 protein. The sample lists roughly 500,000 distinct CDR3 sequences, over 20% seen once, with 12% in the top ten. This sequence joins TRBV27 and TRBJ1-2; D is unclear. Sequenced input: PBMCs or a T cell subset sorted from them (not recorded which). This receptor was identified in an adult woman who had mild COVID-19 (a few samples of this study predate the infection). Cell type and time point are not known. Written as DNA, the CDR3 is TGTGCCAGCAGTTTCAGACGGAACTATGGCTACACCTTC. This gives the protein CASSFRRNYGYTF.